This TCR beta chain was profiled in a study of memory CD4+ T cells and cytomegalovirus serostatus. As for the study in general: Donors were healthy Belgian adults, 10 or so CMV seropositive and 24 seronegative.

The sort gate was single viable CD3+CD4+CD8-CD45RO+ cells for memory CD4+ T cells. Donors' CMV status reflects serum IgG against pp150, pp28, p38, p52. TCRdb's table, derived via immunoSEQ multiplex PCR, lists solely in-frame clones and lacks some. The table records about 50,000 clones, 82% of them present only once. J gave up 5 bases and V 6 bases, and 5 bases lay outside the gene matches. Germline V gives CDR1 MNHNS, CDR2 SASEGT. This CDR3 region has 13 residues. Study results and limitations: 67 of 164 known CMV-associated TCRbeta sequences appeared in CD4+ memory. CMV serostatus prediction reached median AUC roughly 0.95, or 0.91 with US-trained model.

About this clone: Its specificity is unknown.

The chain couples TRBV6-1 to TRBJ2-7; 9 positions agree with TRBD1. Sequencing was carried out using memory CD4+ T cells from blood. The source of this sequence is an adult in good health and CMV-seronegative. The DNA of the CDR3 is TGTGCCAGCAGGCCGGGACAGGGACACGAGCAGTACTTC. Amino acids: CASRPGQGHEQYF.